This T cell receptor beta chain was profiled in a study of control samples from healthy donors and cancer patients. CDR3 length equals 13 residues. The V end lost 1 base, the J end lost 7 bases, and 8 bases lay between the germline ends. Germline-derived CDR1 and CDR2 are SGHDN and FVKESK. The method was immunoSEQ multiplex PCR; TCRdb's version includes in-frame clones alone and lacks a portion of them. This table has tens of thousands of clones, approximately 88% appearing once. The source material was PBMCs. The clonotype comes from a woman aged 45-60 years with lung cancer. This chain links TRBV14 with TRBJ2-1; D not resolved. CDR3 region: CASSQGYTNEQFF. CDR3 DNA sequence: TGTGCCAGCAGCCAAGGTTACACTAATGAGCAGTTCTTC.